One and the same sample provided the 8 T cell receptor beta chains below, sequenced in a study of glioma-infiltrating T cells. The iRepertoire nested amplicon-rescue multiplex PCR amplified TCR alpha and beta CDR3s from RNA. A single record per CDR3 protein comes from TCRdb applying MiXCR to the multiplex PCR reads. The data show around 140,000 distinct CDR3 sequences, roughly two fifths seen once. The sequencing input was glioma tissue, nonneoplastic brain tissue, or PBMCs (not recorded which). Receptors were obtained from a human donor with low-grade glioma or glioblastoma, undergoing nonglioma brain surgery, or in good health (not recorded which).

There are many counts of this clonotype. The rearrangement links TRBV6-1 to TRBJ2-7; D unresolved. Germline values: CDR1 MNHNS, CDR2 SASEGT. Deletions cut 6 bases from V and 4 bases from J, with 10 bases between. The CDR3 runs 12 residues. Here the CDR3 reads CASSSQAYEQYF. CDR3 bases: TGTGCCAGCAGCTCCCAAGCGTACGAGCAGTACTTC.

Here the CDR3 reads CSARDMTGGELSGYTF. CDR3 in DNA: TGCAGTGCTAGAGATATGACAGGGGGCGAACTAAGCGGCTACACCTTC. This chain uses TRBV20-1 with TRBJ1-2; 10 nucleotides align to TRBD1. Losses at the gene ends were 0 bases for V and 8 bases for J; bases not matched to a gene: 12. Germline V CDR1 and CDR2: DFQATT, SNEGSKA (reference sequence). CDR3 length equals 16 residues.

The genes are TRBV20-1 and TRBJ2-3, with 8 bases that match TRBD2. The J segment lost 3 bases and the V segment lost 1 base, leaving 3 bases of the junction unmatched. This CDR3 is 14 amino acids long. In germline, CDR1 is DFQATT, CDR2 SNEGSKA (reference sequence). In DNA, the CDR3 is TGCAGTGCTAGAGCTCGCGGGGGGACAGATACGCAGTATTTT. Translating gives CSARARGGTDTQYF.

This clonotype came up a few times. The chain recombines TRBV19 with TRBJ2-3; D may be TRBD2 (6 bases). The V end was cut by 5 bases, the J end by 2 bases, with 14 bases between. Looked up from germline, CDR1 is LNHDA and CDR2 is SQIVND (reference sequence). The CDR3 length is 15 residues. CDR3 loop: CASSPARGLTDTQYF. CDR3 DNA: TGTGCCAGTAGTCCGGCGCGGGGCCTCACAGATACGCAGTATTTT. Complete variable domain (other parts from reference TRBV19 and TRBJ2-3): DGGITQSPKYLFRKEGQNVTLSCEQNLNHDAMYWYRQDPGQGLRLIYYSQIVNDFQKGDIAEGYSVSREKKESFPLTVTSAQKNPTAFYLCASSPARGLTDTQYFGPGTRLTVL.

V gene TRBV27 combines with J gene TRBJ2-3; 16 bases agree with TRBD2. J gave up 4 bases and V 2 bases, and 0 bases lay outside the gene matches. The germline gives CDR1 MNHEY, CDR2 SMNVEV (reference sequence). The CDR3 is 16 residues long. CDR3 sequence reads: CASSLGTSGGADTQYF. DNA of the CDR3: TGTGCCAGCAGTTTAGGGACTAGCGGGGGGGCAGATACGCAGTATTTT.

V is TRBV6-2 or TRBV6-3 and J is TRBJ2-5; weak D call: TRBD2 (6 bases). CDR3 length: 14 amino acids. Germline loops: CDR1 MNHEY, CDR2 SVGEGT. Trimming stripped 6 bases from V and 2 bases from J, with 13 bases between. The CDR3 coding sequence is TGTGCCAGCAGCTACCGGGACTGGCAAGAGACCCAGTACTTC. This codes for CASSYRDWQETQYF.

The CDR3 DNA follows: TGCGCCAGCATCCATGGACAGGGCGAAGCAGAGACCCAGTACTTC. As protein: CASIHGQGEAETQYF. This sequence joins TRBV5-1 and TRBJ2-5; 8 bases line up with TRBD1. This CDR3 comprises 15 residues. Germline CDR1 SGHRS, CDR2 YFSETQ. V dropped 6 bases and J dropped 4; count of bases not matched to a gene: 11.

This clonotype was picked up a small number of times. The rearrangement joins TRBV27 to TRBJ2-3, with D perhaps TRBD1 or TRBD2 (6 bases each). This CDR3 has 13 amino acids. CDR1 and CDR2 (germline): MNHEY, SMNVEV (reference sequence). V was pared by 8 bases and J by 5 bases, with 14 bases between. The CDR3 is CASYGGRGDTQYF. The DNA of the CDR3 is TGTGCCAGCTATGGGGGGCGTGGAGATACGCAGTATTTT.